This T cell receptor (beta chain) was profiled in a study of cytomegalovirus exposure and HLA in healthy donors. Study in general: Later analysis reported that the roughly 130 validation repertoires shared the platform of the 650 to 700 first-cohort repertoires. Study-wide results and caveats: The investigators catalogued about 170 TCR beta chains as cytomegalovirus-associated. The classifier reportedly diagnosed cytomegalovirus status with high specificity and sensitivity. Whilst most TCR sequences proved rare, a subset of public TCRs occurred across many donors.

Turning to this clone: Its antigen is still unknown.

The assay was immunoSEQ multiplex PCR, and TCRdb's table has in-frame clones only and misses some. The sample holds 100,000 to 120,000 clones, more than 75% seen once. J lost 7 bases, V lost 5 bases, and 6 bases had no gene match. This CDR3 has 14 residues. Looked up from germline, CDR1 is WSHSY and CDR2 is SAAADI. Sequenced sample: PBMCs. This clonotype originated in a woman aged 30 to 39 in good health and CMV-seropositive. The gene calls are TRBV10-2 and TRBJ2-1, with 9 bases lining up with TRBD2. The CDR3 here is CASSLGLAGNEQFF. The CDR3 DNA sequence: TGCGCCAGCAGTTTGGGACTAGCCGGTAATGAGCAGTTCTTC.